One T cell receptor (beta chain) is described in this entry. Trimming took off 1 base at V and 9 bases at J, with 16 bases between the two ends. This CDR3 contains 15 residues. CDR1 LGHNA and CDR2 YSLEER come from the germline V gene. These data are taken from a study of blood T cell repertoires in COVID-19. Profiling relied on immunoSEQ multiplex PCR, and the TCRdb table lists in-frame clones only, not all of them. The sample comprises 23,000 or so clones, around 81% of which are singletons, and 6.5% rests with the top ten. The V call is TRBV4-3, the J call TRBJ2-1; D not resolved. Sample: peripheral blood. The receptor was derived from a man in his 70s with acute or convalescent COVID-19. This chain's CDR3 is CASSQAGAQFSEQFF. CDR3 nucleotide sequence: TGCGCCAGCAGCCAAGCCGGAGCCCAGTTTAGTGAGCAGTTCTTC.